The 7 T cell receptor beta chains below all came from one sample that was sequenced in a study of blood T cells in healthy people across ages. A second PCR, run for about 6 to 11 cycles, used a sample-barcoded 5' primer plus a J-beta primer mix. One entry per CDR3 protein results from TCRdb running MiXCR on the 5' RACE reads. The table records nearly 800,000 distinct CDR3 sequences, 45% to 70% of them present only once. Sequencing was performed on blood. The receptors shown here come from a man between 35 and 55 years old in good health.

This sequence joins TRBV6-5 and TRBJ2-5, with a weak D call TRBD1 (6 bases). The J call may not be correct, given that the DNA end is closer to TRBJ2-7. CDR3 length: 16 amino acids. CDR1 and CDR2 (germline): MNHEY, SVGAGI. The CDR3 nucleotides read TGTGCCAGCAGTTACTCGATCGGGCAGGGGATCGACGAGCAGTACTTC. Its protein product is CASSYSIGQGIDEQYF.

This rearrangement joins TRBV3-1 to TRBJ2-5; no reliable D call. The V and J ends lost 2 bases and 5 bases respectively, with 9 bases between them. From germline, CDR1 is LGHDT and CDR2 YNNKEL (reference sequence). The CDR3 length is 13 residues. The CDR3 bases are TGTGCCAGCAGCCAACCGTCTCAGGAGACCCAGTACTTC. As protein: CASSQPSQETQYF.

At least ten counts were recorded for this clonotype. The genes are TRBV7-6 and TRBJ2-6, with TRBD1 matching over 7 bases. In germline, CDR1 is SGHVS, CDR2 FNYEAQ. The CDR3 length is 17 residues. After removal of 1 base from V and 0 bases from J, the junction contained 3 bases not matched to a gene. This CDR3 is CASSLGAGGSGANVLTF. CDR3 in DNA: TGTGCCAGCAGCTTAGGGGCAGGGGGCTCTGGGGCCAACGTCCTGACTTTC.

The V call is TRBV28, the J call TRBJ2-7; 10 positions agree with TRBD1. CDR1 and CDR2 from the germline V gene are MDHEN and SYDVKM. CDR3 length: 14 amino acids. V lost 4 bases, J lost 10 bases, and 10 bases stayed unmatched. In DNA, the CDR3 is TGTGCCAGCAGTTCCCCCCCGGACAGGGGGGCCCAGTACTTC. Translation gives CASSSPPDRGAQYF.

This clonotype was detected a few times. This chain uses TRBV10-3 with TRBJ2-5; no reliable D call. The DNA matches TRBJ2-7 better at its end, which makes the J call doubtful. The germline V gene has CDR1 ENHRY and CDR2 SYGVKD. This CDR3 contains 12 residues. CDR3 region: CAISEDTYEQYF. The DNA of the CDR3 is TGTGCCATCAGTGAGGACACTTACGAGCAGTACTTC.

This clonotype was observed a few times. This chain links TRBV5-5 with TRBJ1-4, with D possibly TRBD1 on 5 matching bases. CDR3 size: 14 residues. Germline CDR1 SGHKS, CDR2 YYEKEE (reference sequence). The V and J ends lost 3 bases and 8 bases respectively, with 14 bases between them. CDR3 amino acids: CASSSGGTVEKLFF. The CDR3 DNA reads TGTGCCAGCAGCTCGGGGGGGACCGTGGAAAAACTGTTTTTT.

The CDR3 bases are TGTGCCACCAGCAGAGATCTAATAGCGGCCACAGATACGCAGTATTTT. Protein product: CATSRDLIAATDTQYF. V and J are TRBV15 and TRBJ2-3, with D maybe TRBD2 (6 bases). V lost 0 bases and J lost 2, with 12 bases in between. The CDR3 length is 16 residues. Germline lookup yields CDR1 LNHNV and CDR2 YYDKDF (reference sequence).